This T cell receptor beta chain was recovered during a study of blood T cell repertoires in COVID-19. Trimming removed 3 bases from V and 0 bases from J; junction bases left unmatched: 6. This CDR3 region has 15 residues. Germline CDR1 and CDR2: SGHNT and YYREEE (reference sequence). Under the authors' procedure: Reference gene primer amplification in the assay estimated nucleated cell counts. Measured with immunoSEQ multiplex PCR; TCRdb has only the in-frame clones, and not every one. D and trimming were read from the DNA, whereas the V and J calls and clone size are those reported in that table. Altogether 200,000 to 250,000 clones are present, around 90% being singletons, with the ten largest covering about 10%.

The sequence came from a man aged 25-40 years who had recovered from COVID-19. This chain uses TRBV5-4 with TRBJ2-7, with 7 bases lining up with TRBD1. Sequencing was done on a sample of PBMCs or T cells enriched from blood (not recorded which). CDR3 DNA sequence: TGTGCCAGCAGCTCACCTGACAGGGCCTCCTACGAGCAGTACTTC. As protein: CASSSPDRASYEQYF.